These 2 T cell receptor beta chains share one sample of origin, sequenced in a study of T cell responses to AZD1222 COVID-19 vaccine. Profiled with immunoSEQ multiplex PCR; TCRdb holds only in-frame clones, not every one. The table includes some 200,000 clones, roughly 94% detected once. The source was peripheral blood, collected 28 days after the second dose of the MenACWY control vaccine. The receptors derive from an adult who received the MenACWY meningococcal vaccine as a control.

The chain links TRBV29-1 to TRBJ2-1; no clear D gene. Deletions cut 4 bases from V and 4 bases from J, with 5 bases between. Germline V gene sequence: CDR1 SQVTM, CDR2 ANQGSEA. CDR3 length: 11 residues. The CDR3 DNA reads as TGCAGCGTTGTTGGGTACAATGAGCAGTTCTTC. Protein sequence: CSVVGYNEQFF.

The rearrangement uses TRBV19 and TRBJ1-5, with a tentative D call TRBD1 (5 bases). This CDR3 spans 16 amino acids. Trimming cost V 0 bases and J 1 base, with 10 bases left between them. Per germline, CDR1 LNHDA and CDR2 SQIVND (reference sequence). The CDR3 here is CASSIEQGRSNQPQHF. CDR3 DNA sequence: TGTGCCAGTAGTATAGAGCAGGGTAGGAGCAATCAGCCCCAGCATTTT.